This T cell receptor beta chain is from a study of T cell responses to AZD1222 COVID-19 vaccine. Here immunoSEQ multiplex PCR was the method, and the copy in TCRdb shows in-frame clones only, minus some. Among around 150,000 clones listed, more than 85% were seen once. Germline CDR1 and CDR2: SGHRS and YFSETQ. This CDR3 spans 15 amino acids. The V gene end was trimmed by 1 base and the J gene end by 5 bases; junction bases not matched to a gene: 3. Pooled samples include second doses given at about 4 or 12 weeks. Study outcomes and limitations: Reportedly, nearly half the spike-specific TCRs target unmutated variant regions. The peak T cell response came first, and repertoires were sampled only after it.

Note on this clone: The antigen is unknown.

Sample: peripheral blood, taken 28 days after the second AZD1222 dose. This chain joins TRBV5-1 and TRBJ2-1, with 10 nucleotides matching TRBD1. This TCR was recovered from an adult who received the AZD1222 COVID-19 vaccine. The CDR3 bases are TGCGCCAGCAGCTTGACGGGACAGGGGAACAATGAGCAGTTCTTC. It translates to CASSLTGQGNNEQFF.